This T cell receptor beta chain was found in a study of neurological immune-mediated disorders. Findings and caveats of the study: Because no CDR3 amino acid sequences were shared across subjects by expanded clones, private repertoires were suggested in all groups.

In its sample, this clonotype was seen many times. Its matching antigen is unknown. V gave up 2 bases and J gave up 0 bases, with 10 bases separating them. Germline CDR1 is LNHNV and CDR2 is YYDKDF (reference sequence). The CDR3 totals 16 residues. Using its own MiXCR run on the 5' RACE reads, TCRdb lists one record per CDR3 protein. The profile covers about 65,000 distinct CDR3 sequences, with roughly 3.7% appearing a single time and about 2.4% taken by the ten largest. Specimen: PBMCs. The TCR originated in a man aged 50-59 years with multiple sclerosis. The chain joins TRBV15 to TRBJ2-2; D remains unclear. The CDR3 protein is CATSRKQNSNTGELFF. CDR3 sequence (DNA): TGTGCCACCAGCAGAAAACAGAATTCGAACACCGGGGAGCTGTTTTTT.